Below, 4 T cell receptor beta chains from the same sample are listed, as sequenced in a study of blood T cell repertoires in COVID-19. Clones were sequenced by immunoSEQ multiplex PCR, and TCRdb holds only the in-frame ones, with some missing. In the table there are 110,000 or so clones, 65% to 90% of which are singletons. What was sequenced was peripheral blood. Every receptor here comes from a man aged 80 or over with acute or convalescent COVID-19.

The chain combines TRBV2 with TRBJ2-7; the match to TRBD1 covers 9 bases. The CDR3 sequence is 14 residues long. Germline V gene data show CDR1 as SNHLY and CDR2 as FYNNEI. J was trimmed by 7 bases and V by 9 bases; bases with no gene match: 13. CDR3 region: CASDRDRVPREQYF. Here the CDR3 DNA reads TGTGCCAGTGACCGGGACAGGGTGCCGCGTGAGCAGTACTTC.

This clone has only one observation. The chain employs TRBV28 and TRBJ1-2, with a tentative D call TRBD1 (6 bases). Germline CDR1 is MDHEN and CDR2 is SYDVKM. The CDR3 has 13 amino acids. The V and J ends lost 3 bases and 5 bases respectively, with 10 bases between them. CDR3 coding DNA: TGTGCCAGCAGTTTTCACAGGGAGTATGGCTACACCTTC. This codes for CASSFHREYGYTF.

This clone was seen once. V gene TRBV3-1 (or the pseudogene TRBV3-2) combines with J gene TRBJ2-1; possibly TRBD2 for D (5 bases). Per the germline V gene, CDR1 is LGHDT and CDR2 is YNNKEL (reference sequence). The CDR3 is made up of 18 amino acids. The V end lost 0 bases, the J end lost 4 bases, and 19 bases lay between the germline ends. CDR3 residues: CASSQDPREQSPYNEQFF. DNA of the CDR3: TGTGCCAGCAGCCAAGATCCGAGGGAGCAAAGCCCATACAATGAGCAGTTCTTC.

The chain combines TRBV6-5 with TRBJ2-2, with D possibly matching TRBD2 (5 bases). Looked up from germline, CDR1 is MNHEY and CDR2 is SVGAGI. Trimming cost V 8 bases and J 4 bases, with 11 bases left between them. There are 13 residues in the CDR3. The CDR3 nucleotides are TGTGCCAGCTTTCGGGGTGGCACCGGGGAGCTGTTTTTT. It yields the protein CASFRGGTGELFF.